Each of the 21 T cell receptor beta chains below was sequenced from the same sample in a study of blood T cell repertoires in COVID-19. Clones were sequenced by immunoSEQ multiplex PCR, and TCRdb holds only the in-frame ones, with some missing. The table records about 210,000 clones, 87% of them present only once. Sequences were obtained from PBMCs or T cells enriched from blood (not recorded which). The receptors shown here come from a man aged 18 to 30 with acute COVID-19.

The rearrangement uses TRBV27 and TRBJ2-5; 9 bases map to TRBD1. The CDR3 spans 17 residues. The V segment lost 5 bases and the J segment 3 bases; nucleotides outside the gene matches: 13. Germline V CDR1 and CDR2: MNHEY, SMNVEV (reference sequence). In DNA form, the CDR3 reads TGTGCCAGCAGTCATCGACCCGGGACAGGGTTTGAAGAGACCCAGTACTTC. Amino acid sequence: CASSHRPGTGFEETQYF.

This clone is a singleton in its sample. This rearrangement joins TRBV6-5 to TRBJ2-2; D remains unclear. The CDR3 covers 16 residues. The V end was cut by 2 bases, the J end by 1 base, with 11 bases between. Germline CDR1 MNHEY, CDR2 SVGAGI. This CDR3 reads CASSYEVTQNTGELFF. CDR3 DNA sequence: TGTGCCAGCAGTTACGAGGTAACACAGAACACCGGGGAGCTGTTTTTT.

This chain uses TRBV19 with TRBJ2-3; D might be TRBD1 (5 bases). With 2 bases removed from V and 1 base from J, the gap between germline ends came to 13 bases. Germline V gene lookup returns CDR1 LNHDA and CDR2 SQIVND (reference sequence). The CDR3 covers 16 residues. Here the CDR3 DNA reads TGTGCCAGTAGTATAACCCCGGGCAGGGGCACAGATACGCAGTATTTT. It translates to CASSITPGRGTDTQYF.

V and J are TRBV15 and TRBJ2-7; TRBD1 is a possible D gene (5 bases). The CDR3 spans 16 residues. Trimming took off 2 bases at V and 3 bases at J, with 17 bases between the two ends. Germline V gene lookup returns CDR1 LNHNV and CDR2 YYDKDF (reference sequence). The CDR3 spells CATSRPPNWGGYEQYF. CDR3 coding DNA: TGTGCCACCAGCAGACCACCAAACTGGGGCGGCTACGAGCAGTACTTC.

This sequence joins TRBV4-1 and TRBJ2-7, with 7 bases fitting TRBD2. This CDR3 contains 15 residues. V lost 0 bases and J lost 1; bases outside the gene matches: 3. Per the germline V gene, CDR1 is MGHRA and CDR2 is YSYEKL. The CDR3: CASSQEAGLSYEQYF. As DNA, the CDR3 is TGCGCCAGCAGCCAAGAAGCGGGACTGTCCTACGAGCAGTACTTC.

This CDR3 reads CASSLLLAGGQQYF. DNA for the CDR3: TGTGCCAGCAGCTTGTTGCTAGCGGGAGGTCAGCAGTACTTC. The chain is built from TRBV5-6 and TRBJ2-7; TRBD2 aligns across 11 bases. Trimming took 1 base from V and 8 from J; bases not matched to a gene: 5. In germline, CDR1 is SGHDT, CDR2 YYEEEE. This CDR3 is 14 amino acids long.

The CDR3 DNA is TGTGCCAGCAGAAAGGGACAGGGTCCTGGCTACACCTTC. Protein sequence: CASRKGQGPGYTF. The genes are TRBV28 and TRBJ1-2; 9 bases are shared with TRBD1. This CDR3 is built from 13 residues. From germline, CDR1 is MDHEN and CDR2 SYDVKM. The junction had 6 bases not matched to a gene; V was cut back by 6 bases and J by 7 bases.

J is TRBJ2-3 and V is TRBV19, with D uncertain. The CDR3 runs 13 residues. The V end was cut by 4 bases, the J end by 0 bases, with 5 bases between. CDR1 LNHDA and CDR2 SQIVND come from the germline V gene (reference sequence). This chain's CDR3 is CASSKSSTDTQYF. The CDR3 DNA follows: TGTGCCAGTAGTAAAAGCAGCACAGATACGCAGTATTTT.

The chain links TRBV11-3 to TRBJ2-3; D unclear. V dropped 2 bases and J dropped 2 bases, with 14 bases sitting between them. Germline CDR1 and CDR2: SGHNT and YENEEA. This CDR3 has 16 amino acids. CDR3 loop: CASSLPRGQLTDTQYF. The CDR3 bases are TGTGCCAGCAGCTTACCCCGAGGCCAGCTCACAGATACGCAGTATTTT.

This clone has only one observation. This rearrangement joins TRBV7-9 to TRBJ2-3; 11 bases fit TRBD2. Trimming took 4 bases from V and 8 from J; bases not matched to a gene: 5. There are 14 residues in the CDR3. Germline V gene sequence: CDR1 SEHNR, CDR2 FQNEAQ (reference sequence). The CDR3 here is CASSSGTSGGTQYF. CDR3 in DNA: TGTGCCAGCAGCTCCGGGACTAGCGGTGGTACGCAGTATTTT.

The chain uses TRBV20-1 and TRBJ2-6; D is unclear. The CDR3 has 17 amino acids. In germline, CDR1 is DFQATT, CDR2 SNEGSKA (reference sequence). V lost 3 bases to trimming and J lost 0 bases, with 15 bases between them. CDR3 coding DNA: TGCAGTGCTAGTATGGGCAGTGCGAGCTCTGGGGCCAACGTCCTGACTTTC. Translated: CSASMGSASSGANVLTF.

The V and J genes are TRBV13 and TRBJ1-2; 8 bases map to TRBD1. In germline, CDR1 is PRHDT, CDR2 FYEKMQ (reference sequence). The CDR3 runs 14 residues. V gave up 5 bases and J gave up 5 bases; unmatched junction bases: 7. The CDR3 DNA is TGTGCCAGCAGCCTCGGACAGGGAGGATATGGCTACACCTTC. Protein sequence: CASSLGQGGYGYTF.

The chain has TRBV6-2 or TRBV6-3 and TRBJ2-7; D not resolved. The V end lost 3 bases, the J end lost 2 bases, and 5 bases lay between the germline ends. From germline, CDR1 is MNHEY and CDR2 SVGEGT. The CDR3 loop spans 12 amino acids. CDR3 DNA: TGTGCCAGCAGTTATCCTACCTACGAGCAGTACTTC. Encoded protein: CASSYPTYEQYF.

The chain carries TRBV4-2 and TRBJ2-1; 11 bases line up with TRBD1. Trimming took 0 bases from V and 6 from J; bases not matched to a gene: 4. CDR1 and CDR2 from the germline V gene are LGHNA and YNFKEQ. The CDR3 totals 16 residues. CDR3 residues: CASSQDPGQGGNEQFF. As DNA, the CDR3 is TGTGCCAGCAGCCAAGACCCGGGACAGGGGGGCAATGAGCAGTTCTTC.

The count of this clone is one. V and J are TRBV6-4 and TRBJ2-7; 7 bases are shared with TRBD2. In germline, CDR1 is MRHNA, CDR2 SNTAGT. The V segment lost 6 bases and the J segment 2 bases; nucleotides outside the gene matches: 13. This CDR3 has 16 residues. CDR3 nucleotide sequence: TGTGCCAGCAGGGCCGTTAGGGGCGGGAGACCCTACGAGCAGTACTTC. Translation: CASRAVRGGRPYEQYF.

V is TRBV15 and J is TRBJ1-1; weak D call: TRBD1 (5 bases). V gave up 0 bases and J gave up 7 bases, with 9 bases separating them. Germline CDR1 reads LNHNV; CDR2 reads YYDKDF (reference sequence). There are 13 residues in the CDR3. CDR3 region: CATSREGQGEAFF. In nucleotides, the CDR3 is TGTGCCACCAGCAGAGAGGGGCAGGGTGAAGCTTTCTTT. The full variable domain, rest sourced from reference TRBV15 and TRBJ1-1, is DAMVIQNPRYQVTQFGKPVTLSCSQTLNHNVMYWYQQKSSQAPKLLFHYYDKDFNNEADTPDNFQSRRPNTSFCFLDIRSPGLGDTAMYLCATSREGQGEAFFGQGTRLTVV.

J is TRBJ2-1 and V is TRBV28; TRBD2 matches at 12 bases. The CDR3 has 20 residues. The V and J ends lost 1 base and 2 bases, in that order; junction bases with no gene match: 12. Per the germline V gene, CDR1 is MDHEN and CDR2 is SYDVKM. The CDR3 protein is CASSLFFGLAGGPTYNEQFF. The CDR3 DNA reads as TGTGCCAGCAGTTTATTCTTTGGCCTAGCGGGAGGGCCAACCTACAATGAGCAGTTCTTC.

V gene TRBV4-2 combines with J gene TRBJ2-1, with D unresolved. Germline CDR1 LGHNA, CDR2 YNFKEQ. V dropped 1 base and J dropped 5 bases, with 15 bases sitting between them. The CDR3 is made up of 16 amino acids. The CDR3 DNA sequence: TGTGCCAGCAGCCAAGTGAGTAATCCATCCCACAATGAGCAGTTCTTC. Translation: CASSQVSNPSHNEQFF.

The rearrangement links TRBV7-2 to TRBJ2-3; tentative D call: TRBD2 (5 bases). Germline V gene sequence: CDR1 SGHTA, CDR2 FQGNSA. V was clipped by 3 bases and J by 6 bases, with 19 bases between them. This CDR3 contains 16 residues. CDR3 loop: CASSFAVLPRGDTQYF. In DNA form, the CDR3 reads TGTGCCAGCAGCTTTGCCGTCTTGCCACGAGGGGATACGCAGTATTTT.

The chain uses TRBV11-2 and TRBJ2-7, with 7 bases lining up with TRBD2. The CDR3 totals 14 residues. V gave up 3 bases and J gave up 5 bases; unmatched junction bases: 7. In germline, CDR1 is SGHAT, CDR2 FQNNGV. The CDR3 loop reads CASSLAGRTNEQYF. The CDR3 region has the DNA TGTGCCAGCAGCTTGGCCGGGAGGACGAACGAGCAGTACTTC.

The CDR3 nucleotides read TGTGCCTGGAGTGAGGGGGTCGGCAATCAGCCCCAGCATTTT. Translating gives CAWSEGVGNQPQHF. The rearrangement uses TRBV30 and TRBJ1-5; D perhaps matches TRBD1 (6 bases). The CDR3 extends over 14 amino acids. From germline, CDR1 is GTSNPN and CDR2 SVGIG (reference sequence). The V end lost 1 base, the J end lost 2 bases, and 9 bases lay between the germline ends.